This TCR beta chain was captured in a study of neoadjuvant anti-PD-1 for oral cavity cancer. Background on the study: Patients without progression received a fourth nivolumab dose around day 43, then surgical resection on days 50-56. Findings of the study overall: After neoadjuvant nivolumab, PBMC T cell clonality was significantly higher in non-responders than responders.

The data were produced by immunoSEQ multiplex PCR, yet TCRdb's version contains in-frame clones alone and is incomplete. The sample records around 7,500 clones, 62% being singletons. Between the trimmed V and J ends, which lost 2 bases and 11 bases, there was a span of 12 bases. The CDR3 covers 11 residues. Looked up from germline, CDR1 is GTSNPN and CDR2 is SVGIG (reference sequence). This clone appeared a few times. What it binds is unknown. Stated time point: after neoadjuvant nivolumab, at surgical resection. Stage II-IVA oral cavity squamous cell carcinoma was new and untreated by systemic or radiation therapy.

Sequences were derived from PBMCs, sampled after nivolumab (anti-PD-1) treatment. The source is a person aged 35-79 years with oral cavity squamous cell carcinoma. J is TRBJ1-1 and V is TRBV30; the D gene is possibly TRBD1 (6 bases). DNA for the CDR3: TGTGCCTGGAGTTACAGGGCCCGGGCTTTCTTT. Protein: CAWSYRARAFF.